What follows is one T cell receptor (beta chain) and its context. V was trimmed by 10 bases and J by 0 bases, leaving 10 bases between them. The V gene's germline CDR1 is KGHSH and CDR2 LQKENI. CDR3 size: 13 residues. The sample belongs to a study of blood T cell repertoires in COVID-19. Overall study: From the United States, Italy and Spain came samples of acute and convalescent COVID-19. T cells, B-cell-depleted T cells, or PBMCs provided the cDNA or gDNA that served as material.

As processed by the authors: Amplification from reference gene primers served as the basis for estimated nucleated cell counts. The repertoire was sequenced with immunoSEQ multiplex PCR; TCRdb's copy has only in-frame clones and lacks some. Clonal size and the V and J genes are those of that table, whereas D and trimming came from the DNA. This table holds 180,000 or so clones, about 85% found once. The material sequenced was peripheral blood. The source is a man aged 18 to 35 with acute or convalescent COVID-19. This chain uses TRBV18 with TRBJ1-5, with unresolved D. CDR3 amino acids: CATNRDSNQPQHF. CDR3 bases: TGTGCCACCAACCGCGATAGCAATCAGCCCCAGCATTTT.